The rows below give T cell receptor beta chains drawn from one sample of a study of T cell responses to AZD1222 COVID-19 vaccine. Clones were read by immunoSEQ multiplex PCR, and TCRdb kept only the in-frame ones, dropping some. The data show roughly 120,000 clones, with about 90% seen just once and 6.5% to 9% held by the top ten. This specimen consisted of peripheral blood, obtained on day 0 of AZD1222 vaccination. The receptors stem from an adult in good health. Each CDR3 is given with its conserved first and last residue. The D gene is left open where the match is weak. Expanded clones get a size class; other rows say once, few or many, or leave the size out.

V gene: TRBV7-9
clone size: -
D gene: TRBD1
J gene: TRBJ1-5
CDR3 protein: CASSQTTTGGWQPQHF
CDR3 DNA: TGTGCCAGCAGCCAAACTACTACAGGGGGCTGGCAGCCCCAGCATTTT

V gene: TRBV19
clone size: -
D gene: -
J gene: TRBJ1-5
CDR3 protein: CASRPTGTGPQHF
CDR3 DNA: TGTGCCAGTAGGCCGACAGGCACCGGGCCCCAGCATTTT

V gene: TRBV3-1/TRBV3-2
clone size: -
D gene: -
J gene: TRBJ2-4
CDR3 protein: CASSLDRSKGIQYF
CDR3 DNA: TGTGCCAGCAGCCTGGACAGAAGTAAGGGCATTCAGTACTTC

V gene: TRBV19
clone size: -
D gene: -
J gene: TRBJ1-5
CDR3 protein: CASSIGGRNQPQHF
CDR3 DNA: TGTGCCAGTAGTATAGGGGGGCGTAATCAGCCCCAGCATTTT

V gene: TRBV11-2
clone size: -
D gene: -
J gene: TRBJ2-1
CDR3 protein: CASSLDNEQFF
CDR3 DNA: TGTGCCAGCAGCTTAGACAATGAGCAGTTCTTC

V gene: TRBV27
clone size: -
D gene: TRBD1
J gene: TRBJ1-1
CDR3 protein: CASSLTHGQATNTEAFF
CDR3 DNA: TGTGCCAGCAGTTTAACGCACGGACAGGCGACCAACACTGAAGCTTTCTTT

V gene: TRBV20-1
clone size: -
D gene: TRBD2
J gene: TRBJ2-1
CDR3 protein: CSASSPSGRPLGNEQFF
CDR3 DNA: TGCAGTGCTAGTTCGCCTAGCGGGAGGCCCTTAGGCAATGAGCAGTTCTTC

V gene: TRBV27
clone size: -
D gene: TRBD1
J gene: TRBJ2-7
CDR3 protein: CASKRQGAIAYEQYF
CDR3 DNA: TGTGCCAGCAAACGACAGGGGGCAATCGCCTACGAGCAGTACTTC

V gene: TRBV4-1
clone size: -
D gene: -
J gene: TRBJ2-7
CDR3 protein: CASSQVGGSYEQYF
CDR3 DNA: TGCGCCAGCAGCCAAGTAGGCGGCTCCTACGAGCAGTACTTC

V gene: TRBV30
clone size: -
D gene: TRBD2
J gene: TRBJ2-2
CDR3 protein: CAWRPSGRATGELFF
CDR3 DNA: TGTGCCTGGAGACCTAGCGGGAGGGCCACCGGGGAGCTGTTTTTT

V gene: TRBV20-1
clone size: -
D gene: -
J gene: TRBJ1-1
CDR3 protein: CSARRDTEAFF
CDR3 DNA: TGCAGTGCTAGAAGGGACACTGAAGCTTTCTTT

V gene: TRBV7-9
clone size: -
D gene: -
J gene: TRBJ1-2
CDR3 protein: CASSLVTRIGYTF
CDR3 DNA: TGTGCCAGCAGCTTAGTAACCCGAATTGGCTACACCTTC

V gene: TRBV28
clone size: once
D gene: -
J gene: TRBJ2-7
CDR3 protein: CASSSGRSGRTSYEQYF
CDR3 DNA: TGTGCCAGCAGTTCCGGCCGATCGGGGAGGACCTCCTACGAGCAGTACTTC

V gene: TRBV19
clone size: -
D gene: TRBD1
J gene: TRBJ1-2
CDR3 protein: CASSTYRDRVNGYTF
CDR3 DNA: TGTGCCAGTAGTACCTACAGGGACAGAGTGAATGGCTACACCTTC

V gene: TRBV5-4
clone size: -
D gene: TRBD2
J gene: TRBJ2-4
CDR3 protein: CASSSGTSGRKNIQYF
CDR3 DNA: TGTGCCAGCAGCTCGGGGACTAGCGGGCGAAAGAACATTCAGTACTTC

V gene: TRBV14
clone size: once
D gene: TRBD2
J gene: TRBJ2-7
CDR3 protein: CASSQDGGGPFYEQYF
CDR3 DNA: TGTGCCAGCAGCCAAGATGGCGGGGGGCCCTTCTACGAGCAGTACTTC

V gene: TRBV6-5
clone size: -
D gene: -
J gene: TRBJ1-2
CDR3 protein: CASSYSPRAYYGYTF
CDR3 DNA: TGTGCCAGCAGTTACTCGCCCAGGGCCTACTATGGCTACACCTTC

V gene: TRBV29-1
clone size: -
D gene: -
J gene: TRBJ1-1
CDR3 protein: CSVGGPTEAFF
CDR3 DNA: TGCAGCGTTGGAGGGCCCACTGAAGCTTTCTTT

V gene: TRBV9
clone size: -
D gene: -
J gene: TRBJ1-1
CDR3 protein: CASSITGTEAFF
CDR3 DNA: TGTGCCAGCAGCATCACCGGGACAGAAGCTTTCTTT

V gene: TRBV19
clone size: -
D gene: TRBD2
J gene: TRBJ2-1
CDR3 protein: CASSWGSFSGSSDEQFF
CDR3 DNA: TGTGCCAGTAGTTGGGGGTCTTTTAGCGGGAGCTCCGATGAGCAGTTCTTC

V gene: TRBV6-2/TRBV6-3
clone size: -
D gene: -
J gene: TRBJ1-1
CDR3 protein: CASSSLGAWGTEAFF
CDR3 DNA: TGTGCCAGCAGTTCCCTGGGGGCCTGGGGCACTGAAGCTTTCTTT

V gene: TRBV28
clone size: -
D gene: -
J gene: TRBJ1-1
CDR3 protein: CASSLWSIRNTEAFF
CDR3 DNA: TGTGCCAGCAGTTTATGGTCCATTCGGAACACTGAAGCTTTCTTT

V gene: TRBV30
clone size: -
D gene: -
J gene: TRBJ1-2
CDR3 protein: CAWSVHGGGYTF
CDR3 DNA: TGTGCCTGGAGTGTACACGGGGGTGGCTACACCTTC

V gene: TRBV9
clone size: -
D gene: -
J gene: TRBJ2-2
CDR3 protein: CASSVDGRLGMDGELFF
CDR3 DNA: TGTGCCAGCAGCGTAGATGGAAGGCTAGGGATGGACGGGGAGCTGTTTTTT

V gene: TRBV19
clone size: -
D gene: -
J gene: TRBJ2-3
CDR3 protein: CASRPSSSTDTQYF
CDR3 DNA: TGTGCCAGTAGGCCTAGCTCTAGCACAGATACGCAGTATTTT